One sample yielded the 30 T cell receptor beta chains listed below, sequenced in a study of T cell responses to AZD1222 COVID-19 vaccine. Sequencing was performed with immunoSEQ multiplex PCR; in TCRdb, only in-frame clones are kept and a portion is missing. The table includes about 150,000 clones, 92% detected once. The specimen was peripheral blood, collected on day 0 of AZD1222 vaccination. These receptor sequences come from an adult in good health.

The CDR3 DNA is TGCGCCAGCAGCCCGGTAATGGGTCAGCCCCAGCATTTT. Translated: CASSPVMGQPQHF. The genes are TRBV5-1 and TRBJ1-5; D remains unclear. Per the germline V gene, CDR1 is SGHRS and CDR2 is YFSETQ. CDR3 length: 13 amino acids. Trimming shortened V by 4 bases and J by 6 bases, and 11 bases separated the two germline ends.

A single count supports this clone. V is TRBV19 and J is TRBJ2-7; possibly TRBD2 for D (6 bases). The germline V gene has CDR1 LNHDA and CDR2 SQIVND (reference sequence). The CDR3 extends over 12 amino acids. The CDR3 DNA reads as TGTGCAGTGGAGGGGACGAGCTACGAGCAGTACTTC. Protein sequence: CAVEGTSYEQYF.

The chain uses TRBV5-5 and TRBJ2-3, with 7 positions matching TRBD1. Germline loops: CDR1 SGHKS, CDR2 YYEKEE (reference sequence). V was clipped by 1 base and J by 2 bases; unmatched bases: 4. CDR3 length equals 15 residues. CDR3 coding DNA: TGTGCCAGCAGCTTGTTCCAGGGGGTCACAGATACGCAGTATTTT. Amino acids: CASSLFQGVTDTQYF.

DNA of the CDR3: TGTGCCAGCAGCAAAGGAGGGACAGGGAATGAAAAACTGTTTTTT. Translation gives CASSKGGTGNEKLFF. The V call is TRBV21-1, the J call TRBJ1-4; the table's D call, TRBD1, was not checked against the DNA. TRBV21-1 is flagged as a pseudogene. There are 15 residues in the CDR3.

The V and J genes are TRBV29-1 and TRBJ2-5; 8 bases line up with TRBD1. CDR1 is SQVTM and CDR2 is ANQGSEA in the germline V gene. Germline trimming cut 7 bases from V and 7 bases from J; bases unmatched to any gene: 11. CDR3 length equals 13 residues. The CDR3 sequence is CSGMTGAAGTQYF. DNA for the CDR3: TGCAGCGGGATGACAGGGGCTGCCGGGACCCAGTACTTC.

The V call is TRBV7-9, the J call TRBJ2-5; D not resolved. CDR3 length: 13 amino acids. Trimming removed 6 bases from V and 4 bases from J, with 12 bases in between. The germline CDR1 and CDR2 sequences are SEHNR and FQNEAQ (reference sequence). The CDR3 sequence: CASSFPPIETQYF. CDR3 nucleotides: TGTGCCAGCAGTTTTCCCCCAATAGAGACCCAGTACTTC.

Here the CDR3 DNA reads TGTGCCAGCAGCCAAGGGGAGGCATTGGGACGGAACTATGGCTACACCTTC. It translates to CASSQGEALGRNYGYTF. This chain uses TRBV4-2 with TRBJ1-2, with TRBD1 as a possible D gene (5 bases). Germline V gene lookup returns CDR1 LGHNA and CDR2 YNFKEQ. The CDR3 runs to 17 residues. The V and J ends lost 1 base and 2 bases respectively, with 17 bases between them.

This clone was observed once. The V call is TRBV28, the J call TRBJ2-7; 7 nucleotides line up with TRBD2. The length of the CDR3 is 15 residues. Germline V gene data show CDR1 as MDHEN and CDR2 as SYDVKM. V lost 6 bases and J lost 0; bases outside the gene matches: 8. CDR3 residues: CASSQSGVSSYEQYF. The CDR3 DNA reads TGTGCCAGCAGCCAGAGCGGGGTTAGCTCCTACGAGCAGTACTTC.

Here the CDR3 reads CASTPNRTAYYGYTF. The CDR3 DNA follows: TGTGCCAGTACTCCCAACCGGACGGCCTACTATGGCTACACCTTC. This sequence joins TRBV19 and TRBJ1-2; D not resolved. V lost 7 bases to trimming and J lost 3 bases, with 18 bases between them. CDR1 is LNHDA and CDR2 is SQIVND in the germline V gene (reference sequence). The CDR3 consists of 15 residues. Drawing the rest from reference TRBV19 and TRBJ1-2, the complete variable domain is DGGITQSPKYLFRKEGQNVTLSCEQNLNHDAMYWYRQDPGQGLRLIYYSQIVNDFQKGDIAEGYSVSREKKESFPLTVTSAQKNPTAFYLCASTPNRTAYYGYTFGSGTRLTVV.

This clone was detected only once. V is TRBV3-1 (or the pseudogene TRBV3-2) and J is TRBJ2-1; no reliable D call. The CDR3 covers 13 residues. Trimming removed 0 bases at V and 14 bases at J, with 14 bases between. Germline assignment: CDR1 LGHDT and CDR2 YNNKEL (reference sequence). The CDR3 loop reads CASSQEPTGSKFF. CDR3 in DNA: TGTGCCAGCAGCCAAGAGCCGACGGGCTCCAAGTTCTTC.

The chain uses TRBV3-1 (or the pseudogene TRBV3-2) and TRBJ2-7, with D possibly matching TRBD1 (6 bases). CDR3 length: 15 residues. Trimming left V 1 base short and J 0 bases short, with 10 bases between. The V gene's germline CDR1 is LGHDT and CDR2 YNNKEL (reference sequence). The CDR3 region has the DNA TGTGCCAGCAGCCAAGTGGGGGCGAGCTCCTACGAGCAGTACTTC. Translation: CASSQVGASSYEQYF.

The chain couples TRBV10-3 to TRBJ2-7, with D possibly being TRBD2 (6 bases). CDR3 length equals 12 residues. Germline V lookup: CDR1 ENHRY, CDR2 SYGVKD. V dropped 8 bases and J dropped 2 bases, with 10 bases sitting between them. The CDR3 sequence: CAISGTPYEQYF. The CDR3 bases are TGTGCCATCTCGGGGACTCCCTACGAGCAGTACTTC.

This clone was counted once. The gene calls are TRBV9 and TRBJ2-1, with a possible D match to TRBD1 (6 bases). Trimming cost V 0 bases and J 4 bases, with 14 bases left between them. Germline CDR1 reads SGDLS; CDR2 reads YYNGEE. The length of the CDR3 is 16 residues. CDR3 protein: CASSVAVGGGYNEQFF. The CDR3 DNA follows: TGTGCCAGCAGCGTAGCTGTAGGGGGTGGGTACAATGAGCAGTTCTTC.

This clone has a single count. CDR3 bases: TGTGCCAGCAATGAGCTAGCGGGTTCCTCTGGGGCCAACGTCCTGACTTTC. Encoded protein: CASNELAGSSGANVLTF. This chain joins TRBV28 and TRBJ2-6; TRBD2 agrees at 8 bases. The CDR3 is 17 residues long. The V gene's germline CDR1 is MDHEN and CDR2 SYDVKM. V shed 7 bases, J shed 0 bases, and the junction held 8 bases outside the gene matches.

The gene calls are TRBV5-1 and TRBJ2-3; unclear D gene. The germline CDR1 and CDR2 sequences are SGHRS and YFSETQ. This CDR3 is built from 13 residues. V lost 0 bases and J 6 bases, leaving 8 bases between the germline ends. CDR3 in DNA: TGCGCCAGCAGCTTGGGGTCGCGGGATACGCAGTATTTT. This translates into CASSLGSRDTQYF.

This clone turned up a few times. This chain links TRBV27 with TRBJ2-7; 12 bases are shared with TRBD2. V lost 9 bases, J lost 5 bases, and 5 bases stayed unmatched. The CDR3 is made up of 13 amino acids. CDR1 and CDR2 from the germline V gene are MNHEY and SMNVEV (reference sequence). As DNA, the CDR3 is TGTGCCAGTCTAGCGGGAGGGCCCCACGAGCAGTACTTC. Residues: CASLAGGPHEQYF.

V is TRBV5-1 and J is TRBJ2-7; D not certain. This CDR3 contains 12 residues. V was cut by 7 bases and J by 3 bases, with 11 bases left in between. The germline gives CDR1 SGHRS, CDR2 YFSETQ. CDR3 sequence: CASGIGSYEQYF. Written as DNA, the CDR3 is TGCGCCAGCGGGATTGGAAGCTACGAGCAGTACTTC.

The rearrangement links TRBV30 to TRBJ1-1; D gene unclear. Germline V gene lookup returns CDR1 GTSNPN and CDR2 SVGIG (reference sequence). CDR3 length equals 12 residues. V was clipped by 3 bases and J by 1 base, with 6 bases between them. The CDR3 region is CAWRVSNTEAFF. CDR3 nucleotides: TGTGCCTGGAGAGTCTCGAACACTGAAGCTTTCTTT.

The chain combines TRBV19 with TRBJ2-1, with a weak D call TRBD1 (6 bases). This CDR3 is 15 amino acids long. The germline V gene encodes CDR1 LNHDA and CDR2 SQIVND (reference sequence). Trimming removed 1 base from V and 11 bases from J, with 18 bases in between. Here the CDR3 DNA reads TGTGCCAGTAGTATAGGTAGGCCCGGGACACCAAAGCAGTTCTTC. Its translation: CASSIGRPGTPKQFF.

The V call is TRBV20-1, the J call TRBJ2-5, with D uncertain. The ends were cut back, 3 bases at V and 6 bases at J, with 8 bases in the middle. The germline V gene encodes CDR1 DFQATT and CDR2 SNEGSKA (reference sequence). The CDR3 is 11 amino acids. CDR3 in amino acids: CSASKSQTQYF. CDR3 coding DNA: TGCAGTGCTAGCAAGAGTCAGACCCAGTACTTC.

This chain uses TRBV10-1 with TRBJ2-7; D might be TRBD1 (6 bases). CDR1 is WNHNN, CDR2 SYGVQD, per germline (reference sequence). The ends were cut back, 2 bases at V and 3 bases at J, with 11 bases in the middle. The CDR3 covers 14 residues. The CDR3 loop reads CASSEELGGYEQYF. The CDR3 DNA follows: TGCGCCAGCAGTGAGGAGCTAGGGGGCTACGAGCAGTACTTC.

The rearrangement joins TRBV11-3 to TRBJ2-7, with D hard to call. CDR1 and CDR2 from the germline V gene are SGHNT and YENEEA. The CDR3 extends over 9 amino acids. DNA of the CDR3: TGTGCCAGCGCTTGGGAAGGAAAAGTC. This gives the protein CASAWEGKV.

The CDR3 sequence is CASSPLGSRAGDQPQHF. The CDR3 DNA sequence: TGTGCCAGCAGTCCCCTGGGCTCCAGGGCAGGGGATCAGCCCCAGCATTTT. This sequence joins TRBV27 and TRBJ1-5; D possibly corresponds to TRBD1 (6 bases). CDR3 length: 17 residues. Germline V CDR1 and CDR2: MNHEY, SMNVEV (reference sequence). Trimming shortened V by 5 bases and J by 5 bases, and 22 bases separated the two germline ends.

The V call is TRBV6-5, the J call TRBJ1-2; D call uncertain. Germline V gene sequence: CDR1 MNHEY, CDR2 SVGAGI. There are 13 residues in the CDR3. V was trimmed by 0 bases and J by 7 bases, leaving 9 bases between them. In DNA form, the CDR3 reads TGTGCCAGCAGTTACTCCCGGGCGGGTGGCTACACCTTC. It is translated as CASSYSRAGGYTF.

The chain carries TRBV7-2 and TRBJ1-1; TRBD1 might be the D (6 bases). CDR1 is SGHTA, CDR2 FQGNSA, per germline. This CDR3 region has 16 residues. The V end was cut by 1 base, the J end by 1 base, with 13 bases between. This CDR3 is CASSLDPRGGNTEAFF. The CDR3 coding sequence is TGTGCCAGCAGCTTAGACCCTAGAGGGGGGAACACTGAAGCTTTCTTT.

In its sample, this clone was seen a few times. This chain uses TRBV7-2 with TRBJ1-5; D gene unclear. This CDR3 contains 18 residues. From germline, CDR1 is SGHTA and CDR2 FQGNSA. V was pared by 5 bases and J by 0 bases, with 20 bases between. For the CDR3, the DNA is TGTGCCAGCAGCCACACACCCAAGGGTAAGAATAGCAATCAGCCCCAGCATTTT. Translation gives CASSHTPKGKNSNQPQHF.

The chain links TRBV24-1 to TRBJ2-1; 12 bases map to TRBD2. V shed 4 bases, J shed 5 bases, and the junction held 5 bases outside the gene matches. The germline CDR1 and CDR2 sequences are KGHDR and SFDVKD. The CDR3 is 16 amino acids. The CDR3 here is CATSEPGLAGNNEQFF. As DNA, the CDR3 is TGTGCCACCAGTGAACCCGGACTAGCGGGAAACAATGAGCAGTTCTTC.

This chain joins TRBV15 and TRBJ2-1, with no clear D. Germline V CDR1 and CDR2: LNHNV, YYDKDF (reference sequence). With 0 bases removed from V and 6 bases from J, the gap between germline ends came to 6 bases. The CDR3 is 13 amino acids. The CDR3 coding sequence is TGTGCCACCAGCAGAGATTTGGCCAATGAGCAGTTCTTC. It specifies CATSRDLANEQFF.

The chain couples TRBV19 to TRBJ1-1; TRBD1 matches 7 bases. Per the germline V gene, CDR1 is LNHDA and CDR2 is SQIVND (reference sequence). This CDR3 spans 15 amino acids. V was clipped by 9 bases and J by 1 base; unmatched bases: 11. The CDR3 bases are TGTGCCAGCTTTCGCCGGGGACAGACGAACACTGAAGCTTTCTTT. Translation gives CASFRRGQTNTEAFF.

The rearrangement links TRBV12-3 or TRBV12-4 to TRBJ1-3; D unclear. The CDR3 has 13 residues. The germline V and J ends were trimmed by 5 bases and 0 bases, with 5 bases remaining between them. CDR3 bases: TGTGCCAGCAGTAAGCACTCTGGAAACACCATATATTTT. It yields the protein CASSKHSGNTIYF.